The TCR beta chain described here comes from a study of blood T cell repertoires in COVID-19. TCRdb keeps only in-frame clones here, not all; method: immunoSEQ multiplex PCR. The data hold 200,000 to 300,000 clones, with 75% to 90% observed a single time. CDR3 length equals 14 residues. Germline values: CDR1 LNHDA, CDR2 SQIVND (reference sequence). V shed 10 bases and J 0 bases; nucleotides not matched to a gene: 6. The sample taken for sequencing was peripheral blood. This TCR came from a man aged 25 to 45 with active or convalescent COVID-19. The gene calls are TRBV19 and TRBJ1-5, with 7 bases identical to TRBD1. CDR3 sequence (DNA): TGTGCCACCACCCGACAGGGTAGCAATCAGCCCCAGCATTTT. This translates into CATTRQGSNQPQHF.